Included here is one T cell receptor (beta chain) sequence, with context. Its cognate antigen is unknown. The treatment: roughly 10-day PBMC culture with coronavirus spike peptide pools or control peptides (ViraFEST assay). A few million PBMCs were grown per well alongside 8.5 to 10 IU/ml IL-2 and about 9.5 ug/ml peptide pools. Oncomine TCR Beta short-read sequencing was applied to DNA from cultured CD4+ T cells. In TCRdb, the PCR reads were re-called with MiXCR into one record per CDR3 protein. This sample has more than 20,000 distinct CDR3 sequences; roughly 52% occur once, and the top ten carry roughly 27%. The CDR3 runs 17 residues. Germline-derived CDR1 and CDR2 are SGHKS and YYEKEE (reference sequence). Between the trimmed V and J ends, which lost 4 bases and 1 base, there was a span of 18 bases. This sample is drawn from a study of vaccination and CD4 T cells after COVID-19. About the study: At a median around 72 days (range 14 to 241) after dose two, post-vaccine samples were obtained. Study findings and constraints: From about 20 to 38, the median of SARS-CoV-2-reactive clonotypes rose without reaching significance.

J is TRBJ1-5 and V is TRBV5-5; D is perhaps TRBD1 (5 bases). The receptor's source is a human donor who received a COVID-19 vaccine. Sequenced material: CD4+ T cells from blood, cultured in vitro, taken before SARS-CoV-2 vaccination. The CDR3 here is CASSHQGGRLSNQPQHF. The CDR3, as DNA: TGTGCCAGCAGCCACCAGGGAGGCCGTTTGAGCAATCAGCCCCAGCATTTT.